The 20 T cell receptor beta chains below all came from one sample that was sequenced in a study of beta chain features in type 1 diabetes. Points from the study as a whole: Moderate yet significant TCRB CDR3 shortening was seen in Type 1 diabetes patients in all four CD4+ subsets.

The authors reverse transcribed all of the isolated RNA, so sequencing captured expressed TCRB transcripts. The assay was immunoSEQ multiplex PCR, and TCRdb's table has in-frame clones only and misses some. The table records under 250,000 clones, approximately 15% of them present only once. No antigens are known for them. Sequenced: naive CD4+ T cells from blood. These receptor sequences come from a man younger than 40 with type 1 diabetes.

This clone was detected only a few times. In DNA, the CDR3 is TGTGCCAGCAGTGCCGCCCCCCAGACCAGGGGTGGCTACACCTTC. Residues: CASSAAPQTRGGYTF. The chain has TRBV27 and TRBJ1-2, with D tentatively TRBD1 (6 bases). Trimming took 5 bases from V and 7 from J, leaving 20 bases between them. Germline assignment: CDR1 MNHEY and CDR2 SMNVEV (reference sequence). This CDR3 has 15 residues.

This clone was counted between two and nine times. The rearrangement uses TRBV27 and TRBJ1-1; unclear D gene. Germline V lookup: CDR1 MNHEY, CDR2 SMNVEV (reference sequence). Trimming cost V 4 bases and J 8 bases, with 11 bases left between them. This CDR3 region has 12 residues. The DNA of the CDR3 is TGTGCCAGCAGTTCCGAGCTCAGGGAAGCTTTCTTT. Encoded protein: CASSSELREAFF.

The J gene is TRBJ2-2, the V gene TRBV7-2; no reliable D call. Germline V gene sequence: CDR1 SGHTA, CDR2 FQGNSA. This CDR3 contains 11 residues. The V end was cut by 5 bases, the J end by 6 bases, with 4 bases between. CDR3 nucleotides: TGTGCCAGCAGCCCCTCCGGGGAGCTGTTTTTT. Protein: CASSPSGELFF.

The chain carries TRBV25-1 and TRBJ2-6; possible D gene TRBD2, 5 bases. Germline V CDR1 and CDR2: MGHDK, SYGVNS. Trimming took 2 bases from V and 5 from J, leaving 7 bases between them. This CDR3 comprises 14 residues. CDR3 sequence (DNA): TGTGCCAGCAGTGAAATCGGGAGGGCCAACGTCCTGACTTTC. Its translation: CASSEIGRANVLTF.

The gene calls are TRBV7-8 and TRBJ2-5, with 10 positions matching TRBD2. V dropped 5 bases and J dropped 4; count of bases not matched to a gene: 10. Germline V gene sequence: CDR1 SGHVS, CDR2 FQNEAQ. This CDR3 region has 16 residues. CDR3 region: CASSPPGLAGAETQYF. The CDR3 nucleotides are TGTGCCAGCAGCCCCCCTGGGCTAGCGGGAGCAGAGACCCAGTACTTC.

This clone has a handful of counts. This sequence joins TRBV5-1 and TRBJ2-1, with D maybe TRBD1 (5 bases). Germline CDR1 and CDR2: SGHRS and YFSETQ. The V end was cut by 0 bases, the J end by 12 bases, with 13 bases between. This CDR3 comprises 13 residues. DNA of the CDR3: TGCGCCAGCAGCTTGGCCGGTAGTGACAGGCAGTTCTTC. It encodes CASSLAGSDRQFF.

This clone was seen a few times. The chain is built from TRBV6-1 and TRBJ2-7, with 8 positions matching TRBD1. The CDR3 is 17 residues long. CDR1 is MNHNS, CDR2 SASEGT, per germline. V lost 2 bases, J lost 3 bases, and 12 bases stayed unmatched. Written as DNA, the CDR3 is TGTGCCAGCAGTGAAAGTCTTAGGGGACAGGCAGACTACGAGCAGTACTTC. As protein: CASSESLRGQADYEQYF.

The chain recombines TRBV9 with TRBJ1-1, with D perhaps TRBD1 (5 bases). Trimming took 0 bases from V and 1 from J, leaving 13 bases between them. The CDR3 loop spans 16 amino acids. The germline V gene encodes CDR1 SGDLS and CDR2 YYNGEE. DNA for the CDR3: TGTGCCAGCAGCGTAGACGGTCGGGGGGGGAACACTGAAGCTTTCTTT. Protein product: CASSVDGRGGNTEAFF.

The rearrangement joins TRBV20-1 to TRBJ2-5; D remains unclear. V dropped 5 bases and J dropped 5 bases, with 9 bases sitting between them. This CDR3 has 11 residues. Germline-derived CDR1 and CDR2 are DFQATT and SNEGSKA (reference sequence). The DNA of the CDR3 is TGCAGTGCTCGAACCGGGGAGACCCAGTACTTC. It encodes CSARTGETQYF.

There are a few counts of this clone. The chain uses TRBV27 and TRBJ2-7, with 8 bases identical to TRBD1. Per the germline V gene, CDR1 is MNHEY and CDR2 is SMNVEV (reference sequence). J gave up 5 bases and V 2 bases, and 8 bases lay outside the gene matches. This CDR3 has 15 residues. The CDR3 sequence: CASSLVGQGRHEQYF. The CDR3 DNA is TGTGCCAGCAGTTTAGTTGGACAGGGTCGGCACGAGCAGTACTTC.

V and J are TRBV5-1 and TRBJ2-4; TRBD2 is a possible D gene (7 bases). CDR1 and CDR2 (germline): SGHRS, YFSETQ. The CDR3 is 15 amino acids. V lost 4 bases to trimming and J lost 6 bases, with 17 bases between them. In DNA form, the CDR3 reads TGCGCCAGCAGCCACCGGGGGGCGGATGGAAACATTCAGTACTTC. It is translated as CASSHRGADGNIQYF.

The chain combines TRBV10-3 with TRBJ1-2, with 7 bases fitting TRBD1. The CDR3 has 14 residues. V shed 1 base and J 6 bases; nucleotides not matched to a gene: 5. Germline CDR1 is ENHRY and CDR2 is SYGVKD. The CDR3 nucleotides are TGTGCCATCAGTGAGTTCAGGGGGGAAGATGGCTACACCTTC. As protein: CAISEFRGEDGYTF.

The chain has TRBV4-1 and TRBJ1-2, with 7 positions matching TRBD1. The CDR3 is made up of 17 amino acids. Germline CDR1 is MGHRA and CDR2 is YSYEKL. The V gene end was trimmed by 0 bases and the J gene end by 2 bases; junction bases not matched to a gene: 9. The CDR3 here is CASSQEIPRQGNYGYTF. The CDR3 coding sequence is TGCGCCAGCAGCCAAGAGATACCCCGACAGGGAAACTATGGCTACACCTTC.

The chain recombines TRBV18 with TRBJ2-3; 8 nucleotides line up with TRBD2. V trimming: 0 bases; J trimming: 3 bases; junction bases outside the gene matches: 2. CDR1 and CDR2 (germline): KGHSH, LQKENI. This CDR3 spans 15 amino acids. The CDR3 loop reads CASSPPAGGTDTQYF. DNA of the CDR3: TGTGCCAGCTCACCACCTGCGGGAGGTACAGATACGCAGTATTTT. The whole variable domain, remainder taken from reference TRBV18 and TRBJ2-3, is NAGVMQNPRHLVRRRGQEARLRCSPMKGHSHVYWYRQLPEEGLKFMVYLQKENIIDESGMPKERFSAEFPKEGPSILRIQQVVRGDSAAYFCASSPPAGGTDTQYFGPGTRLTVL.

The rearrangement joins TRBV6-1 to TRBJ2-7, with D perhaps matching TRBD2 (6 bases). The CDR3 runs 13 residues. Germline CDR1 is MNHNS and CDR2 is SASEGT. Between the trimmed V and J ends, which lost 2 bases and 6 bases, there was a span of 11 bases. In DNA, the CDR3 is TGTGCCAGCAGTGAACAGGGTAGCGGCGAGCAGTACTTC. Translation: CASSEQGSGEQYF.

Only one count was recorded for this clone. This chain connects TRBV6-6 to TRBJ2-7, with D unresolved. The germline V gene encodes CDR1 MNHNY and CDR2 SVGAGI (reference sequence). The CDR3 spans 12 residues. Trimming removed 7 bases at V and 0 bases at J, with 7 bases between. The DNA of the CDR3 is TGTGCCAGCATAGAGAGCTCCTACGAGCAGTACTTC. It is translated as CASIESSYEQYF.

This chain connects TRBV19 to TRBJ1-5; D not certain. The V end lost 5 bases, the J end lost 4 bases, and 6 bases lay between the germline ends. The CDR3 runs to 12 residues. Germline CDR1 LNHDA, CDR2 SQIVND (reference sequence). DNA of the CDR3: TGTGCCAGTAGTCCTCAGAATCAGCCCCAGCATTTT. Protein: CASSPQNQPQHF.

The gene calls are TRBV7-9 and TRBJ1-1; D unclear. This CDR3 has 13 residues. CDR1 and CDR2 (germline): SEHNR, FQNEAQ (reference sequence). V gave up 5 bases and J gave up 5 bases, with 12 bases separating them. The CDR3 sequence is CASSPRGGTEAFF. The CDR3, as DNA: TGTGCCAGCAGCCCCAGAGGAGGAACTGAAGCTTTCTTT.

The chain combines TRBV30 with TRBJ2-1; perhaps TRBD2 as D (5 bases). The length of the CDR3 is 12 residues. Per germline, CDR1 GTSNPN and CDR2 SVGIG (reference sequence). With 2 bases removed from V and 9 bases from J, the gap between germline ends came to 11 bases. The CDR3 DNA is TGTGCCTGGAGTCCCCTAGCAGGTGAGCAGTTCTTC. Encoded protein: CAWSPLAGEQFF.

The chain joins TRBV5-6 to TRBJ2-7, with 11 bases aligning to TRBD1. Germline CDR1 is SGHDT and CDR2 is YYEEEE. V lost 2 bases to trimming and J lost 8 bases; unmatched junction nucleotides: 6. The CDR3 is made up of 14 amino acids. Here the CDR3 DNA reads TGTGCCAGCAGCTTTTGGGGACAGGGGGTACAGCAGTACTTC. Protein product: CASSFWGQGVQQYF.